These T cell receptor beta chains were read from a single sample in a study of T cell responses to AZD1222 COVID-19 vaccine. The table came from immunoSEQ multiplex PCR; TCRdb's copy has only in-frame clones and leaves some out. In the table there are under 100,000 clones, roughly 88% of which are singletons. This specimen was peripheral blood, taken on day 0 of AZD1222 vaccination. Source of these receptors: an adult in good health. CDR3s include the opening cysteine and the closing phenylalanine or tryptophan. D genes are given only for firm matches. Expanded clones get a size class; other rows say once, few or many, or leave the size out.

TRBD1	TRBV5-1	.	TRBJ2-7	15	TGCGCCAGCAGACAGGGGGCCACGGCTTCCTACGAGCAGTACTTC	CASRQGATASYEQYF
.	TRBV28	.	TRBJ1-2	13	TGTGCCAGCAGTAGGGCAGCTAACTATGGCTACACCTTC	CASSRAANYGYTF
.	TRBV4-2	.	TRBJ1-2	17	TGTGCCAGCAGCCAAGATCTTCTAGGGGCCTACAACTATGGCTACACCTTC	CASSQDLLGAYNYGYTF
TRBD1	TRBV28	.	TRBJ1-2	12	TGTGCCAGCAGTTTGGAGACAGGGGATCTTTCCTTC	CASSLETGDLSF
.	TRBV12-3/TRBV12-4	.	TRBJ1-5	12	TGTGCCAGCAGTTTAATACATCAGCCCCAGCATTTT	CASSLIHQPQHF
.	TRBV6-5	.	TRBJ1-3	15	TGTGCCAGCACCGTCGACCGGGACGGAAGAAACACCATATATTTT	CASTVDRDGRNTIYF
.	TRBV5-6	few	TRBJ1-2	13	TGTGCCAGCAGCGGGGGCAGGGACTATGGCTACACCTTC	CASSGGRDYGYTF
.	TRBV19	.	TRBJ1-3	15	TGTGCCAGTAGTATAGGCGGGCACTCTGGAAACACCATATATTTT	CASSIGGHSGNTIYF
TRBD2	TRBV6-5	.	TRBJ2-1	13	TGTGCCAGCATTGCTAGCGGAAACAATGAGCAGTTCTTC	CASIASGNNEQFF
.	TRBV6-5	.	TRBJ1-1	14	TGTGCCAGCAGTTACTCGGGGGGGAACACTGAAGCTTTCTTT	CASSYSGGNTEAFF
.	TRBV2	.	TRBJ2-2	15	TGTGCCAGCATCGTCGGGGGGCAGAACACCGGGGAGCTGTTTTTT	CASIVGGQNTGELFF
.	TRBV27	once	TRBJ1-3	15	TGTGCCAGCAGTTTATCGAGGGGAGCTGGAAACACCATATATTTT	CASSLSRGAGNTIYF
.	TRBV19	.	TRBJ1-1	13	TGTGCCAGTAGTGTTCCAGTCAACACTGAAGCTTTCTTT	CASSVPVNTEAFF
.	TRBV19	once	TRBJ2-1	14	TGTGCCAGTACCCCCGATAGCTCCTACAATGAGCAGTTCTTC	CASTPDSSYNEQFF
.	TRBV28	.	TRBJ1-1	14	TGTGCCAGCAGTTTAGGGGGCGCGAACACTGAAGCTTTCTTT	CASSLGGANTEAFF
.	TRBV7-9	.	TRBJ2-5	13	TGTGCCAGCAGCTCCCCCCGTCTGGTGGCCCAGTACTTC	CASSSPRLVAQYF
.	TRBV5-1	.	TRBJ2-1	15	TGCGCCAGCAGGCCGGCCGGGACATCTGGCAATGAGCAGTTCTTC	CASRPAGTSGNEQFF
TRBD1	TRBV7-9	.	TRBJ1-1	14	TGTGCCAGCAGCGGCCGGGACAGGGGGGATAGGGCTTTCTTT	CASSGRDRGDRAFF
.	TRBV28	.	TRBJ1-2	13	TGTGCCAGCAGTAACTTAAAAGGCTATGGCTACACCTTC	CASSNLKGYGYTF
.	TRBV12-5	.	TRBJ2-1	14	TGTGCTAGTGGTTTCCAAGGACCATACAATGAGCAGTTCTTC	CASGFQGPYNEQFF
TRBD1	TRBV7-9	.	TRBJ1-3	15	TGTGCCAGCAGCTCGACAGGGGGCGGTGGAAACACCATATATTTT	CASSSTGGGGNTIYF
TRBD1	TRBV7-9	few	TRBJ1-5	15	TGTGCCAGCAGCTCGACCGGGACAGGGCGAGAGCCCCAGCATTTT	CASSSTGTGREPQHF
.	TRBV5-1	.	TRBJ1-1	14	TGCGCCAGCAGCTTGTCGGGGGTGAGGACAGCAGCTTTCTTT	CASSLSGVRTAAFF
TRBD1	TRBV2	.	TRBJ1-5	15	TGTGCCAGCAGGGACCGGACAGGGGGCGGTCAGCCCCAGCATTTT	CASRDRTGGGQPQHF
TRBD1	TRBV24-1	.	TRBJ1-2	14	TGTGCCACCATTGACAGGGCTGAGGGCTATGGCTACACCTTC	CATIDRAEGYGYTF
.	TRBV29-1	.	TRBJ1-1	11	TGCAGCGTGGTCCAGAACACTGAAGCTTTCTTT	CSVVQNTEAFF
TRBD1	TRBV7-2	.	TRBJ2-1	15	TGTGCCAGCAGCCGGGACAGGGCGATTCACAATGAGCAGTTCTTC	CASSRDRAIHNEQFF
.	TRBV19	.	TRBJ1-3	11	TGTGCCAGTGCTCGTGCGTCCCACATATATTTT	CASARASHIYF
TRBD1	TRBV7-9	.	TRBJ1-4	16	TGTGCCAGCAGCTTGGGGCGGGACAGTATTAATGAAAAACTGTTTTTT	CASSLGRDSINEKLFF
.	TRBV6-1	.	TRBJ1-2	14	TGTGCCAGCAGTGAAGTTGTTTCCAACTATGGCTACACCTTC	CASSEVVSNYGYTF
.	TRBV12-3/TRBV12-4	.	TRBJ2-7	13	TGTGCCAGCAGCCCAGGACGCAGCTACGAGCAGTACTTC	CASSPGRSYEQYF
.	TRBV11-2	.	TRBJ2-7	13	TGTGCCAGCAGCTCGTCCACCTCCTACGAGCAGTACTTC	CASSSSTSYEQYF
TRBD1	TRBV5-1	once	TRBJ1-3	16	TGCGCCAGCAGCTTAGCAACAGGGGGTAGTGGAAACACCATATATTTT	CASSLATGGSGNTIYF
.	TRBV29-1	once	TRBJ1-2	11	TGCAGCGTTGTGGAGGCGTATGGCTACACCTTC	CSVVEAYGYTF
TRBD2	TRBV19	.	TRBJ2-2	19	TGTGCCAGTAGTATGACTTCTGGCGTAGGCGGGAGGGGAACCGGGGAGCTGTTTTTT	CASSMTSGVGGRGTGELFF
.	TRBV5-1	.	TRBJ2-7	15	TGCGCCAGCAGCCTGGACCAAACTTTCTCCTACGAGCAGTACTTC	CASSLDQTFSYEQYF
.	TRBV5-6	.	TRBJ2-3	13	TGTGCCAGCAGCAACACCCTAAATGATACGCAGTATTTT	CASSNTLNDTQYF
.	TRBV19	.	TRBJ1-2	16	TGTGCCAGTAGACCGGGGACACTTCACCTCTTGTATGGCTACACCTTC	CASRPGTLHLLYGYTF
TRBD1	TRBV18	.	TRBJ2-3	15	TGTGCCAGCTCGGGACAGGGGGCTCGGCCAGATACGCAGTATTTT	CASSGQGARPDTQYF
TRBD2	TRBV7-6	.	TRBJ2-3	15	TGTGCCAGCAGCAAGACCGGGACTAGTAGAGATACGCAGTATTTT	CASSKTGTSRDTQYF
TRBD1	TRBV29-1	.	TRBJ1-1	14	TGCAGCGTCGGTCCGGGACAGGGGGTAACTGAAGCTTTCTTT	CSVGPGQGVTEAFF
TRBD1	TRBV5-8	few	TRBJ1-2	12	TGTGCCAGCAGCAGACGACAGGGAGGCTACACCTTC	CASSRRQGGYTF
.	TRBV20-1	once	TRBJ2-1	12	TGCAGTGCTAGTGTCCTATCCAATGAGCAGTTCTTC	CSASVLSNEQFF
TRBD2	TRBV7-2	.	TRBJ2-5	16	TGTGCCAGCAGCTTAGGGGCTAGCGGGAGAGTAGAGACCCAGTACTTC	CASSLGASGRVETQYF
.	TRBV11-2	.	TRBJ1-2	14	TGTGCCAGCAGCTTAGAGGGTTCAGGCTATGGCTACACCTTC	CASSLEGSGYGYTF
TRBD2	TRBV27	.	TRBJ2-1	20	TGTGCCAGCAGTCCAGGGAGGCGGGAGGGCCGAGCCTTATTAAATAATGAGCAGTTCTTC	CASSPGRREGRALLNNEQFF
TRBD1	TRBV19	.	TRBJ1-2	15	TGTGCCAGTAGTCTCCGGGACAGGCCCCTCTATGGCTACACCTTC	CASSLRDRPLYGYTF
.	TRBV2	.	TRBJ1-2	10	TGTGCCAGCACGGGACGTGGCTACACCTTC	CASTGRGYTF
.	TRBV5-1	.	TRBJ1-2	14	TGCGCCAGCAGCTTGGACGGGCTTCTATATGGCTACACCTTC	CASSLDGLLYGYTF
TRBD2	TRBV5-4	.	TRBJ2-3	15	TGTGCCAGCAGCTTTGGGACTAGAAACGCAGATACGCAGTATTTT	CASSFGTRNADTQYF
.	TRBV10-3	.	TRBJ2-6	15	TGTGCCATCAGGCCCCAGGGTACTGGGGCTAACGTCCTGACTTTC	CAIRPQGTGANVLTF
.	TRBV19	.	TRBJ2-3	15	TGTGCCAGTAGTGTACTCAGGAGCGGCACAGATACGCAGTATTTT	CASSVLRSGTDTQYF
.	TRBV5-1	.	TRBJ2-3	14	TGCGCCAGCAGCGACACAGCGAGCACAGATACGCAGTATTTT	CASSDTASTDTQYF
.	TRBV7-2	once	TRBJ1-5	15	TGTGCCAGCAGCTTACGTCTAGATGGCAATCAGCCCCAGCATTTT	CASSLRLDGNQPQHF
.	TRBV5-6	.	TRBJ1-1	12	TGTGCCTCGGGGGGGCAGTACACTGAAGCTTTCTTT	CASGGQYTEAFF
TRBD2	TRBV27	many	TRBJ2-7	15	TGTGCCAGCAGGGACCTGACTAGCGGGTACTACGAGCAGTACTTC	CASRDLTSGYYEQYF
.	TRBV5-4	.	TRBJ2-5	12	TGTGCCAGCAGCACTTCGACTGAGACCCAGTACTTC	CASSTSTETQYF
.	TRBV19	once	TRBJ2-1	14	TGTGCCAGTAGGGGCAGGGTTGATCCCGGGGAGCAGTTCTTC	CASRGRVDPGEQFF
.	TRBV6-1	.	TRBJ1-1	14	TGTGCCAGCAGTGAAGGTAATGGCCGGGGAAGGGCTTTCTTT	CASSEGNGRGRAFF
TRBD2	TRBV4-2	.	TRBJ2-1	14	TGTGCCAGCACCCCGGGACTAGGGTACAATGAGCAGTTCTTC	CASTPGLGYNEQFF